This TCR beta chain originates from a study of tumor-infiltrating lymphocytes in primary liver carcinoma. Notes on the study in general: Tumors reached a significantly greater top-250-clone fraction than blood did (p = 0.039).

Germline CDR1 MGHRA, CDR2 YSYEKL. The CDR3 totals 15 residues. Both RNA and DNA were isolated together from around 20-30 mg of bulk tissue that had not been sorted. Patients diagnosed with primary liver carcinoma received treatment through surgical resection. Total RNA amounting to 500 ng was the source from which TCR beta cDNA was made with a constant-region primer. Three rounds of nested multiplex PCR with slightly modified ARM-PCR produced TCR beta libraries. Running approximately 10 cycles apiece, the first two PCR rounds relied on TRBV1-TRBV30 forward primers together with a C-beta reverse primer. TCRdb re-called the multiplex PCR reads through MiXCR, storing one row per CDR3 protein. The repertoire holds 50,000 or so distinct CDR3 sequences, with around 73% as singletons. In regard to this clonotype: The antigen is unknown. An end of the junction does not agree with germline; a read error may underlie this.

Material: liver tumor tissue from sampling region 5. Subset: tumor region T5, tumor centre. This receptor was taken from a man in his forties or fifties with primary liver carcinoma and hepatitis B virus infection. The J gene is TRBJ2-1, the V gene TRBV4-1; D might be TRBD2 (6 bases). DNA for the CDR3: TGCGCTAGCAGCCCGAATACGGGGGTGGGAAATGATCAGTTCTTC. Amino acids: CASSPNTGVGNDQFF.